One TCR beta chain is described in this entry. Its specificity is unknown. In germline, CDR1 is GTSNPN, CDR2 SVGIG (reference sequence). CDR3 length: 13 residues. The V segment lost 3 bases and the J segment 4 bases; nucleotides outside the gene matches: 1. These data are taken from a study of tumor-infiltrating lymphocytes in localized non-small cell lung cancer. Turning to the study itself: Some samples were collected after neoadjuvant chemotherapy; smokers, never-smokers and several histologies were included.

The repertoire was sequenced with immunoSEQ multiplex PCR; TCRdb's copy has only in-frame clones and lacks some. The table shows some 15,000 clones, with more than 75% occurring only once. General study points: IM1 and IM2 tumors showed no difference in T-cell fraction. Higher tumor T cell infiltration than in uninvolved lung was supported by TCRbeta sequencing.

The sequence derives from a human donor with non-small cell lung cancer. Specimen: uninvolved lung tissue not adjacent to the tumor. This chain uses TRBV30 with TRBJ1-5; 9 nucleotides agree with TRBD1. The CDR3 nucleotides read TGTGCCTGGAGCGGACAGGGGAATCAGCCCCAGCATTTT. Its protein is CAWSGQGNQPQHF. The whole variable domain, remainder taken from reference TRBV30 and TRBJ1-5, is SQTIHQWPATLVQPVGSPLSLECTVEGTSNPNLYWYRQAAGRGLQLLFYSVGIGQISSEVPQNLSASRPQDRQFILSSKKLLLSDSGFYLCAWSGQGNQPQHFGDGTRLSIL.